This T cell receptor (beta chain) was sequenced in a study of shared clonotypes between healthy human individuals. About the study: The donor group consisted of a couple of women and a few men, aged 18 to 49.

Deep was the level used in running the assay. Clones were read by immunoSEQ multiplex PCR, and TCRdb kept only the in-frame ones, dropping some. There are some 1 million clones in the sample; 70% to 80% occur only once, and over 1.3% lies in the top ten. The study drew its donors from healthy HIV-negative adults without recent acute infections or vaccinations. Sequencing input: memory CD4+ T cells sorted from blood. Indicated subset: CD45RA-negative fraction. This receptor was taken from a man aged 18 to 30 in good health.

The CDR3 here is CASSEAGTDHQPQHF. CDR3 coding DNA: TGTGCCAGCAGTGAAGCTGGGACAGATCATCAGCCCCAGCATTTT. The chain uses TRBV6-1 and TRBJ1-5; 7 bases align to TRBD1. This CDR3 is 15 amino acids long. The J segment lost 5 bases and the V segment lost 0 bases, leaving 4 bases of the junction unmatched. Germline V gene data show CDR1 as MNHNS and CDR2 as SASEGT.